This T cell receptor beta chain was identified in a study of brain T cells in children with intractable seizures. Study-wide points: Clones missing pre-surgery may reflect undersampling of that blood sample.

The time point was: blood from clinic visit 5 months post-surgery; TSC patient then seizure free. Surgery cases with the highest brain T cell transcript signatures were chosen for sequencing. Before surgery, patients took at least one anti-epileptic drug. Measured with immunoSEQ multiplex PCR; TCRdb has only the in-frame clones, and not every one. Of under 400,000 clones in the sample, approximately 93% were seen once. A word on this clone: Its antigen is not identified.

The germline V gene encodes CDR1 SGDLS and CDR2 YYNGEE. CDR3 length equals 15 residues. V was clipped by 0 bases and J by 3 bases, with 10 bases between them. This TCR was sampled from a boy younger than two with tuberous sclerosis and intractable seizures. Source: peripheral blood, taken roughly 5 months after surgery. The chain has TRBV9 and TRBJ1-5; D gene uncertain. The DNA for the CDR3 is TGTGCCAGCAGCGTAGGGGCAGCTACCAATCAGCCCCAGCATTTT. Translation gives CASSVGAATNQPQHF.